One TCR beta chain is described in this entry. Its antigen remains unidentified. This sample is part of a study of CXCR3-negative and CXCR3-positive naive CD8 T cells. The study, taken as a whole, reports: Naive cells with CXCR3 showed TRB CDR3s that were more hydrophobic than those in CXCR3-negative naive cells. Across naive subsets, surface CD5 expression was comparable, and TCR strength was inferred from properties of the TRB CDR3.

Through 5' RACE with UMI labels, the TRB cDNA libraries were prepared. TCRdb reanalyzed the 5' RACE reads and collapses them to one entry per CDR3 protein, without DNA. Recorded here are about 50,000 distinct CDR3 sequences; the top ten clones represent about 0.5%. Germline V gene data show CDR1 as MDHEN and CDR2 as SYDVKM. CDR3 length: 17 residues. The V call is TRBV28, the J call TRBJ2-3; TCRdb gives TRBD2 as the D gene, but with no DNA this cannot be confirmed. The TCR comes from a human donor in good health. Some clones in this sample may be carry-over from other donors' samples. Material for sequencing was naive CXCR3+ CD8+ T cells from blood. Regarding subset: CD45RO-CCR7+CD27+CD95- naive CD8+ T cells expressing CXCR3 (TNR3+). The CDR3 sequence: CASSFPLSAGGQDTQYF.